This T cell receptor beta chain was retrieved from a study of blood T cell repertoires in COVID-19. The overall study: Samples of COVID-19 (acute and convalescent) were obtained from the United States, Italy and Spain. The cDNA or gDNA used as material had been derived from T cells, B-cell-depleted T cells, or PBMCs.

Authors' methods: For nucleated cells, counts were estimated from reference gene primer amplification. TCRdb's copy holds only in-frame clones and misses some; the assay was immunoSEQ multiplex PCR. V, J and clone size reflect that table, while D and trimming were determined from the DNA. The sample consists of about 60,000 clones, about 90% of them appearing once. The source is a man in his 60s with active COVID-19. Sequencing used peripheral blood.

For the CDR3, the DNA is TGCGCCAGCAGCCAAGCAGGGGCATTATATGGCTACACCTTC. Translated, it gives CASSQAGALYGYTF. J is TRBJ1-2 and V is TRBV4-3; a weak D match, TRBD1 (6 bases). Germline values: CDR1 LGHNA, CDR2 YSLEER. The CDR3 loop spans 14 amino acids. V was cut by 1 base and J by 5 bases, with 11 bases left in between.